These 2 T cell receptor beta chains originate from one sample sequenced in a study of blood T cell repertoires in COVID-19. Data came from immunoSEQ multiplex PCR; TCRdb stores just in-frame clones and leaves some out. Among tens of thousands of clones, almost 90% were seen once, and the ten largest hold 20% to 25%. Sequenced sample: peripheral blood. Receptors originate from a woman aged 50 to 60 with active or convalescent COVID-19.

The rearrangement joins TRBV7-2 to TRBJ1-2, with a tentative D call TRBD1 (6 bases). The CDR3 totals 14 residues. Germline CDR1 is SGHTA and CDR2 is FQGNSA. V was trimmed by 5 bases and J by 5 bases, leaving 15 bases between them. The CDR3 loop reads CASSPRGTAYGYTF. As DNA, the CDR3 is TGTGCCAGCAGCCCAAGGGGGACGGCTTATGGCTACACCTTC. Full variable domain (rest looked up from reference TRBV7-2 and TRBJ1-2): GAGVSQSPSNKVTEKGKDVELRCDPISGHTALYWYRQSLGQGLEFLIYFQGNSAPDKSGLPSDRFSAERTGGSVSTLTIQRTQQEDSAVYLCASSPRGTAYGYTFGSGTRLTVV.

This clone was recorded once. The rearrangement links TRBV13 to TRBJ2-1; 7 bases are a match to TRBD1. The CDR3 has 13 amino acids. Germline assignment: CDR1 PRHDT and CDR2 FYEKMQ (reference sequence). After removal of 6 bases from V and 7 bases from J, the junction contained 6 bases not matched to a gene. CDR3 in amino acids: CASSHRGWNEQFF. CDR3 nucleotide sequence: TGTGCCAGCAGTCACAGGGGATGGAATGAGCAGTTCTTC. Based on the CDR3 plus reference TRBV13 and TRBJ2-1, the full variable domain is AAGVIQSPRHLIKEKRETATLKCYPIPRHDTVYWYQQGPGQDPQFLISFYEKMQSDKGSIPDRFSAQQFSDYHSELNMSSLELGDSALYFCASSHRGWNEQFFGPGTRLTVL.